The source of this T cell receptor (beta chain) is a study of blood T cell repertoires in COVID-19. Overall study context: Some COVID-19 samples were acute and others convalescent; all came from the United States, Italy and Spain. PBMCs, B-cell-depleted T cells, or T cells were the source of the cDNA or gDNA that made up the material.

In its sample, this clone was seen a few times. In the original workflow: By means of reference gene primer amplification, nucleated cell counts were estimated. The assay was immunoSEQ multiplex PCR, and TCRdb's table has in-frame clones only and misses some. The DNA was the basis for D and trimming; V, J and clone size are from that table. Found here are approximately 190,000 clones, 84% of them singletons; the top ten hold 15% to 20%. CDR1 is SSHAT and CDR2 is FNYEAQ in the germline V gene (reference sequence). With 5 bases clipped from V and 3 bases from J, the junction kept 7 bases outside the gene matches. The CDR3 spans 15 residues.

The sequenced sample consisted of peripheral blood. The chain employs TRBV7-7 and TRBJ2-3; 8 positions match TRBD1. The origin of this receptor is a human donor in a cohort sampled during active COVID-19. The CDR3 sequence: CASSDGQGGTDTQYF. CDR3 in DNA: TGTGCCAGCAGCGACGGACAGGGCGGGACAGATACGCAGTATTTT.